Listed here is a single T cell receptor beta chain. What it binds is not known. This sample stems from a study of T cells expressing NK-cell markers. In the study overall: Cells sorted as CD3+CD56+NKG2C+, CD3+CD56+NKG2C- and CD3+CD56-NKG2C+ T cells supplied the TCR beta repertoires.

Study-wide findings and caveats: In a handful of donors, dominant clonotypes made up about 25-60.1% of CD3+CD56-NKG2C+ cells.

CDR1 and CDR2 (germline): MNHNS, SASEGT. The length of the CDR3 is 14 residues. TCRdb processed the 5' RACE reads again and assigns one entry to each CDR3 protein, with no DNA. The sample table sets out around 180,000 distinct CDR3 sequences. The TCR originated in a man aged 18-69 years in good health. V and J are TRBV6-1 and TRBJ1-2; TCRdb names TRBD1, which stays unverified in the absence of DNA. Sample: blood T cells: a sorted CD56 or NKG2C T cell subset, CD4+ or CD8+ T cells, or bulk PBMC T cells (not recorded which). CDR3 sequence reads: CASTNSTGNYGYTF.